Following are 32 T cell receptor beta chains from one sample sequenced in a study of CD8 T cells in Susac syndrome. An input of about 0.5 to 1 ug of RNA was subjected to reverse transcription using random hexamers. TCRdb re-analysed the immunoSEQ multiplex PCR reads in MiXCR, keeping a single row per CDR3 protein. The data contain around 230,000 distinct CDR3 sequences, around 96% of them seen just once; the ten biggest clones take up roughly 0.1%. Sequenced material: CD4+ T cells from PBMCs. These receptors were taken from a human donor with multiple sclerosis.

The chain carries TRBV20-1 and TRBJ2-7; D possibly corresponds to TRBD1 (5 bases). Trimming removed 6 bases from V and 1 base from J, with 16 bases in between. This CDR3 region has 14 residues. CDR1 and CDR2 (germline): DFQATT, SNEGSKA (reference sequence). The CDR3 protein is CSALGDAASYEQYF. CDR3 sequence (DNA): TGCAGTGCCCTAGGGGATGCTGCTTCCTACGAGCAGTACTTC.

This rearrangement joins TRBV27 to TRBJ1-1, with unresolved D. From germline, CDR1 is MNHEY and CDR2 SMNVEV (reference sequence). The CDR3 has 13 amino acids. Trimming took off 3 bases at V and 1 base at J, with 6 bases between the two ends. This CDR3 reads CASSFSRNTEAFF. The CDR3 DNA reads as TGTGCCAGCAGTTTCAGTCGGAACACTGAAGCTTTCTTT.

This chain joins TRBV28 and TRBJ2-7; weak D call: TRBD2 (6 bases). The CDR3 sequence is 14 residues long. CDR1 and CDR2 from the germline V gene are MDHEN and SYDVKM. Trimming took off 8 bases at V and 0 bases at J, with 14 bases between the two ends. The CDR3 nucleotides read TGTGCCAGCCTAGGTGGAGGGAGCTCCTACGAGCAGTACTTC. Translating it yields CASLGGGSSYEQYF.

DNA of the CDR3: TGTGCCAGTAGTATGGCTCGGACTAGCGGTTTTTACGAGCAGTACTTC. Its protein is CASSMARTSGFYEQYF. V gene TRBV19 combines with J gene TRBJ2-7, with 10 bases lining up with TRBD2. The CDR3 loop spans 16 amino acids. The germline V gene encodes CDR1 LNHDA and CDR2 SQIVND (reference sequence). Trimming at V came to 3 bases and at J to 4 bases, leaving 9 bases not matched to a gene.

This clonotype was detected once. This sequence joins TRBV28 and TRBJ1-2; weak D call: TRBD1 (6 bases). The CDR3 length is 15 residues. Germline V gene lookup returns CDR1 MDHEN and CDR2 SYDVKM. The V and J ends lost 4 bases and 2 bases respectively, with 14 bases between them. The CDR3 region is CASSSPRGRNYGYTF. In DNA, the CDR3 is TGTGCCAGCAGTTCCCCCAGGGGAAGGAACTATGGCTACACCTTC.

The CDR3 region is CAISEIAGDYNEQFF. Here the CDR3 DNA reads TGTGCCATCAGTGAGATAGCGGGAGACTACAATGAGCAGTTCTTC. V usage is TRBV10-3 and J usage is TRBJ2-1, with 9 bases that match TRBD2. CDR1 is ENHRY, CDR2 SYGVKD, per germline. The CDR3 spans 15 residues. Trimming removed 2 bases from V and 3 bases from J; junction bases left unmatched: 2.

This clonotype was recorded once. The chain employs TRBV3-1 and TRBJ2-3; D unclear. The CDR3 has 15 residues. V was trimmed by 3 bases and J by 1 base, leaving 11 bases between them. The germline V gene encodes CDR1 LGHDT and CDR2 YNNKEL (reference sequence). CDR3 sequence reads: CASSHQTLRTDTQYF. CDR3 nucleotides: TGTGCCAGCAGCCACCAGACCCTTCGCACAGATACGCAGTATTTT.

The DNA of the CDR3 is TGTGCCAGCAGCTTGGGACAGGGGATCACTGAAGCTTTCTTT. Protein: CASSLGQGITEAFF. This chain connects TRBV7-9 to TRBJ1-1; 10 bases line up with TRBD1. There are 14 residues in the CDR3. The V gene end was trimmed by 3 bases and the J gene end by 4 bases; junction bases not matched to a gene: 2. Per the germline V gene, CDR1 is SEHNR and CDR2 is FQNEAQ (reference sequence).

The chain recombines TRBV20-1 with TRBJ2-3; D may correspond to TRBD1 or TRBD2 (7 bases each). With 5 bases removed from V and 3 bases from J, the gap between germline ends came to 18 bases. CDR1 is DFQATT, CDR2 SNEGSKA, per germline (reference sequence). The CDR3 runs 15 residues. CDR3 region: CSAGTTGRVTDTQYF. The CDR3 region has the DNA TGCAGTGCTGGAACGACAGGGAGGGTTACAGATACGCAGTATTTT.

This chain connects TRBV3-1 to TRBJ2-1, with 10 bases lining up with TRBD1. V lost 4 bases to trimming and J lost 3 bases; unmatched junction nucleotides: 6. Germline CDR1 and CDR2: LGHDT and YNNKEL (reference sequence). This CDR3 has 16 residues. The CDR3 reads CASSRHRDRGYNEQFF. DNA for the CDR3: TGTGCCAGCAGCCGCCACCGGGACAGGGGCTACAATGAGCAGTTCTTC.

This chain uses TRBV2 with TRBJ2-7; D ambiguous. The CDR3 loop spans 14 amino acids. Germline CDR1 SNHLY, CDR2 FYNNEI. V was cut by 4 bases and J by 5 bases, with 15 bases left in between. CDR3 sequence (DNA): TGTGCCAGCAGTGTTCGAATGTCCAGCAACGAGCAGTACTTC. Protein: CASSVRMSSNEQYF.

The chain joins TRBV27 to TRBJ1-5; TRBD1 matches at 7 bases. CDR3 length equals 15 residues. Germline V CDR1 and CDR2: MNHEY, SMNVEV (reference sequence). V lost 7 bases, J lost 0 bases, and 6 bases stayed unmatched. The CDR3 region is CASKGQAYSNQPQHF. CDR3 in DNA: TGTGCCAGCAAAGGACAGGCATATAGCAATCAGCCCCAGCATTTT.

Concerning this clonotype: An end of the junction does not agree with germline; a read error may underlie this. The genes are TRBV28 and TRBJ2-2, with D tentatively TRBD1 (6 bases). This CDR3 is 15 amino acids long. Germline assignment: CDR1 MDHEN and CDR2 SYDVKM. In DNA, the CDR3 is TGCGCCAGCAGTTTATGGACAGCGAACACCGGGGAGCTGTTTTTT. Translation gives CASSLWTANTGELFF.

The table lists this clonotype with a few counts. The gene calls are TRBV7-9 and TRBJ2-2; D might be TRBD1 (5 bases). The ends were cut back, 3 bases at V and 2 bases at J, with 7 bases in the middle. This CDR3 is 14 amino acids long. The germline CDR1 and CDR2 sequences are SEHNR and FQNEAQ (reference sequence). This CDR3 reads CASSFDSNTGELFF. In nucleotides, the CDR3 is TGTGCCAGCAGCTTTGACAGTAACACCGGGGAGCTGTTTTTT. Full variable domain (outside the CDR3, taken from reference TRBV7-9 and TRBJ2-2): DTGVSQNPRHKITKRGQNVTFRCDPISEHNRLYWYRQTLGQGPEFLTYFQNEAQLEKSRLLSDRFSAERPKGSFSTLEIQRTEQGDSAMYLCASSFDSNTGELFFGEGSRLTVL.

The chain combines TRBV20-1 with TRBJ2-7; D perhaps matches TRBD1 (5 bases). The length of the CDR3 is 15 residues. V lost 5 bases and J 6 bases, leaving 23 bases between the germline ends. CDR1 DFQATT and CDR2 SNEGSKA come from the germline V gene (reference sequence). The DNA of the CDR3 is TGCAGTGCTTCCAGGGAAGGGTCTTGGATCAGCGAGCAGTACTTC. This codes for CSASREGSWISEQYF.

A few counts support this clonotype. The rearrangement uses TRBV28 and TRBJ2-7; D is ambiguous. CDR1 and CDR2 from the germline V gene are MDHEN and SYDVKM. Trimming cost V 3 bases and J 5 bases, with 5 bases left between them. This CDR3 contains 11 residues. The CDR3 region is CASSFRNEQYF. CDR3 DNA: TGTGCCAGCAGTTTTCGTAACGAGCAGTACTTC.

V gene TRBV14 combines with J gene TRBJ2-1, with 10 nucleotides matching TRBD2. V lost 4 bases and J lost 4; bases outside the gene matches: 13. The germline V gene encodes CDR1 SGHDN and CDR2 FVKESK. There are 18 residues in the CDR3. CDR3 in amino acids: CASSPLRKSSGRYNEQFF. CDR3 nucleotide sequence: TGTGCCAGCAGCCCACTCAGGAAATCTAGCGGGAGATACAATGAGCAGTTCTTC.

J is TRBJ2-5 and V is TRBV18; D gene unclear. V was cut by 4 bases and J by 7 bases, with 19 bases left in between. CDR3 size: 15 residues. CDR1 is KGHSH and CDR2 is LQKENI in the germline V gene. DNA of the CDR3: TGTGCCAGCTCACAGACGAGTTCCGAGACAATGACCCAGTACTTC. As protein: CASSQTSSETMTQYF.

The genes are TRBV14 and TRBJ2-5; D call uncertain. The CDR3 contains 13 residues. From germline, CDR1 is SGHDN and CDR2 FVKESK. The germline V and J ends were trimmed by 3 bases and 5 bases, with 10 bases remaining between them. The CDR3 DNA reads TGTGCCAGCAGCCAGACAACATGGGAGACCCAGTACTTC. Its protein is CASSQTTWETQYF.

The rearrangement uses TRBV7-4 and TRBJ2-1; 9 positions match TRBD2. Trimming at V came to 4 bases and at J to 1 base, leaving 11 bases not matched to a gene. Germline V gene lookup returns CDR1 SGHVT and CDR2 SQSDAQ. The length of the CDR3 is 18 residues. As DNA, the CDR3 is TGTGCCAGCAGCTCTCATAAGCGGGAGGAAGATTCCTACAATGAGCAGTTCTTC. It yields the protein CASSSHKREEDSYNEQFF.

The chain carries TRBV3-1 and TRBJ2-1; 7 positions match TRBD1. The germline gives CDR1 LGHDT, CDR2 YNNKEL (reference sequence). J gave up 8 bases and V 1 base, and 11 bases lay outside the gene matches. The CDR3 totals 16 residues. The CDR3, as DNA: TGTGCCAGCAGCCAAGGGGGACAGAAACAAATTCATGAGCAGTTCTTC. It encodes CASSQGGQKQIHEQFF.

The V gene is TRBV19, the J gene TRBJ2-7, with 12 bases lining up with TRBD2. Trimming at V came to 6 bases and at J to 2 bases, leaving 5 bases not matched to a gene. Germline CDR1 is LNHDA and CDR2 is SQIVND (reference sequence). This CDR3 has 15 residues. The CDR3 sequence is CASRRLAGATYEQYF. CDR3 DNA: TGTGCCAGTAGGAGACTAGCGGGAGCGACCTACGAGCAGTACTTC.

J is TRBJ2-5 and V is TRBV29-1; perhaps TRBD2 as D (5 bases). CDR3 length equals 13 residues. The germline V and J ends were trimmed by 6 bases and 5 bases, with 16 bases remaining between them. Germline CDR1 and CDR2: SQVTM and ANQGSEA. CDR3 sequence (DNA): TGCAGCGTAGCCCCAGGACCGGGGGAGACCCAGTACTTC. It specifies CSVAPGPGETQYF.

V usage is TRBV20-1 and J usage is TRBJ1-2; 9 bases are shared with TRBD1. The V segment lost 5 bases and the J segment 7 bases; nucleotides outside the gene matches: 8. The CDR3 totals 13 residues. CDR1 and CDR2 from the germline V gene are DFQATT and SNEGSKA (reference sequence). CDR3 coding DNA: TGCAGTGCTTATGGGACAGGGATCGGTGGCTACACCTTC. Translation: CSAYGTGIGGYTF.

The chain joins TRBV20-1 to TRBJ2-3, with 16 nucleotides matching TRBD2. CDR3 length: 16 amino acids. The V and J ends lost 5 bases and 5 bases, in that order; junction bases with no gene match: 7. Germline-derived CDR1 and CDR2 are DFQATT and SNEGSKA (reference sequence). The CDR3 DNA sequence: TGCAGTGCTCCGGGACTAGCGGGGGGGGCCCAAGATACGCAGTATTTT. Translated: CSAPGLAGGAQDTQYF.

The rearrangement links TRBV28 to TRBJ2-3, with TRBD1 matching over 7 bases. Germline values: CDR1 MDHEN, CDR2 SYDVKM. Germline trimming cut 4 bases from V and 0 bases from J; bases unmatched to any gene: 4. The CDR3 covers 15 residues. The CDR3 DNA reads TGTGCCAGCAGTTCGACAGGGTGGAGCACAGATACGCAGTATTTT. It yields the protein CASSSTGWSTDTQYF.

The chain couples TRBV19 to TRBJ2-5; TRBD1 matches 7 bases. The germline V gene encodes CDR1 LNHDA and CDR2 SQIVND (reference sequence). CDR3 length: 14 amino acids. V lost 3 bases and J lost 4; bases outside the gene matches: 5. The CDR3 DNA follows: TGTGCCAGTAGTATCAGGGGGAGCGGAGAGACCCAGTACTTC. It translates to CASSIRGSGETQYF.

The table lists this clonotype with a count of one. The chain combines TRBV30 with TRBJ1-5, with 8 bases lining up with TRBD1. Germline values: CDR1 GTSNPN, CDR2 SVGIG (reference sequence). The CDR3 is made up of 12 amino acids. The CDR3 DNA is TGTGCTTACGACAGGGGCGCTCAGCCCCAGCATTTT. Protein: CAYDRGAQPQHF.

The genes are TRBV12-3 or TRBV12-4 and TRBJ1-2; D is perhaps TRBD1 (6 bases). V shed 5 bases and J shed 4 bases, with 11 bases lying between them. The CDR3 consists of 13 residues. This CDR3 reads CASSPDRTYGYTF. The CDR3 nucleotides are TGTGCCAGCAGTCCTGACAGGACCTATGGCTACACCTTC.

The chain recombines TRBV29-1 with TRBJ2-3; the D is unclear. The germline CDR1 and CDR2 sequences are SQVTM and ANQGSEA. Trimming took off 7 bases at V and 1 base at J, with 12 bases between the two ends. This CDR3 region has 13 residues. In DNA form, the CDR3 reads TGCAGCGCCTCGGGCGTACGCACAGATACGCAGTATTTT. Amino acids: CSASGVRTDTQYF.

The gene calls are TRBV6-6 and TRBJ1-2; D may be TRBD1 (5 bases). Trimming removed 2 bases at V and 3 bases at J, with 7 bases between. The CDR3 has 13 residues. Germline-derived CDR1 and CDR2 are MNHNY and SVGAGI (reference sequence). The CDR3 DNA reads TGTGCCAGCAGTTACACGACAGACTATGGCTACACCTTC. Translating gives CASSYTTDYGYTF.

V and J are TRBV29-1 and TRBJ1-2, with D perhaps TRBD1 (6 bases). The CDR3 spans 15 residues. V lost 4 bases, J lost 8 bases, and 23 bases lay in between. Germline CDR1 reads SQVTM; CDR2 reads ANQGSEA. The DNA of the CDR3 is TGCAGCGTTGCGAACGACAGGACGCTTTCTTACGGCTACACCTTC. This codes for CSVANDRTLSYGYTF. Based on the CDR3 plus reference TRBV29-1 and TRBJ1-2, the full variable domain is SAVISQKPSRDICQRGTSLTIQCQVDSQVTMMFWYRQQPGQSLTLIATANQGSEATYESGFVIDKFPISRPNLTFSTLTVSNMSPEDSSIYLCSVANDRTLSYGYTFGSGTRLTVV.